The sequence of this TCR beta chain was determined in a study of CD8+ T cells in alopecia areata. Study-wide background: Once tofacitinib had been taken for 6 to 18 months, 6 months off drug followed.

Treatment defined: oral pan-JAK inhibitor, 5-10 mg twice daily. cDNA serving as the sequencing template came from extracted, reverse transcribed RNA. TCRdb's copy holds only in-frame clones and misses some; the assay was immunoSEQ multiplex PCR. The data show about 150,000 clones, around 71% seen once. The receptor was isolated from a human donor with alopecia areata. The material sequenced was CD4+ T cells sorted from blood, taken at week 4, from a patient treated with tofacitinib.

This chain's CDR3 is CASTTPRTGNYEQYF. Written as DNA, the CDR3 is TGCGCCAGCACTACCCCAAGGACAGGGAACTACGAGCAGTACTTC. This rearrangement joins TRBV23-1 to TRBJ2-7; 8 bases fit TRBD1. Being an ORF, TRBV23-1 has a function that is uncertain. This CDR3 contains 15 residues. Losses at the gene ends were 7 bases for V and 3 bases for J; bases not matched to a gene: 11.